This T cell receptor (beta chain) comes out of a study of cytotoxic CD8 clonotypes in ibrutinib-treated CLL. Turning to the study itself: Among the samples, the mean was about 260,000 productive templates and 75,000 to 95,000 productive rearrangements.

Study-level results: Baseline levels of clonality went above those of age-matched healthy donors and moved with circulating CD8+ T-cell counts.

On this clone itself: Its antigen is unidentified.

Method: immunoSEQ multiplex PCR; TCRdb's copy keeps in-frame clones and lacks some. Altogether 250,000 to 350,000 clones are present, roughly four fifths being singletons, with the ten largest covering about 5.3%. Trimming removed 6 bases at V and 3 bases at J, with 9 bases between. There are 12 residues in the CDR3. Germline CDR1 MNHNS, CDR2 SASEGT. The sample consisted of PBMCs, taken at disease progression, from a patient treated with ibrutinib. The chain joins TRBV6-1 to TRBJ2-7, with D unclear. The receptor's source is a human donor with chronic lymphocytic leukemia. The CDR3 spells CASRHAYYEQYF. The CDR3 bases are TGTGCCAGCAGACATGCCTACTACGAGCAGTACTTC.